These T cell receptor beta chains were read from a single sample in a study of blood T cell repertoires in COVID-19. Using immunoSEQ multiplex PCR, the repertoire was profiled, and TCRdb retains in-frame clones only, with some absent. The sample lists hundreds of thousands of clones, 82% occurring once. The sample was PBMCs or T cells enriched from blood (not recorded which). Receptors were obtained from a woman aged 55 to 70 who had recovered from COVID-19. CDR3s include the opening cysteine and the closing phenylalanine or tryptophan. The order of the fields is J gene, D gene, clone size, V gene, CDR3 protein, CDR3 DNA. The D gene is left open where the match is weak. Only some rows state a clone size, as once, few, many or a class for expanded clones.

>TRBJ1-5|.|.|TRBV12-5
CASGPPGGGNNQPQHF
TGTGCTAGTGGTCCCCCCGGGGGAGGTAACAATCAGCCCCAGCATTTT
>TRBJ1-4|.|.|TRBV5-6
CASSDLRGRGSEKLFF
TGTGCCAGCAGCGACCTCCGTGGGAGGGGGTCTGAAAAACTGTTTTTT
>TRBJ1-3|TRBD1|.|TRBV3-1/TRBV3-2
CASSQQGGTKGNTIYF
TGTGCCAGCAGCCAACAGGGGGGCACGAAAGGAAACACCATATATTTT
>TRBJ1-2|TRBD1|.|TRBV18
CASSPPGQGARGYGYTF
TGTGCCAGCTCACCACCAGGACAGGGGGCTCGAGGCTATGGCTACACCTTC
>TRBJ2-7|.|few|TRBV18
CASSPWDTSYEQYF
TGTGCCAGCTCACCGTGGGACACCTCCTACGAGCAGTACTTC
>TRBJ1-5|.|once|TRBV7-8
CASSLEQDSNQPQHF
TGTGCCAGCAGCTTAGAGCAAGATAGCAATCAGCCCCAGCATTTT
>TRBJ1-2|TRBD1|.|TRBV6-5
CASSRDRSIYGYTF
TGTGCCAGCAGCCGGGACAGGAGTATCTATGGCTACACCTTC
>TRBJ2-7|.|.|TRBV6-1
CASSEMPGVHYEQYF
TGTGCCAGCAGTGAAATGCCAGGGGTCCACTACGAGCAGTACTTC
>TRBJ2-7|TRBD2|.|TRBV7-2
CASNLAGGTAYEQYF
TGTGCCAGCAATCTGGCGGGGGGCACTGCCTACGAGCAGTACTTC
>TRBJ1-2|.|few|TRBV10-3
CAISDPTMGTTYGYTF
TGTGCCATCAGTGACCCAACTATGGGGACAACCTATGGCTACACCTTC
>TRBJ1-1|TRBD1|once|TRBV6-2/TRBV6-3
CASSTGVTEAFF
TGTGCCAGCAGTACAGGGGTTACTGAAGCTTTCTTT
>TRBJ2-1|.|.|TRBV18
CASSQTADEQFF
TGTGCCAGCTCGCAGACAGCCGATGAGCAGTTCTTC
>TRBJ2-4|TRBD2|.|TRBV5-4
CASSARTSGGVGIQYF
TGTGCCAGCAGCGCCCGGACTAGCGGGGGGGTGGGCATTCAGTACTTC
>TRBJ1-1|.|.|TRBV6-5
CASRGWAGNTEAFF
TGTGCCAGCAGGGGTTGGGCGGGGAACACTGAAGCTTTCTTT
>TRBJ2-7|TRBD1|many|TRBV25-1
CASSEGTVTYEQYF
TGTGCCAGCAGTGAGGGGACAGTCACCTACGAGCAGTACTTC
>TRBJ1-1|.|.|TRBV19
CASMTGVVAFF
TGTGCCAGTATGACCGGGGTCGTCGCTTTCTTT
>TRBJ1-5|.|few|TRBV4-3
CASSQAEVSGNQPQHF
TGCGCCAGCAGCCAAGCGGAGGTTAGTGGCAATCAGCCCCAGCATTTT
>TRBJ1-1|TRBD1|.|TRBV5-4
CASSRDSSNTEAFF
TGTGCCAGCAGCCGGGACAGTTCGAACACTGAAGCTTTCTTT
>TRBJ2-2|.|.|TRBV19
CASSRAGAGGELFF
TGTGCCAGTAGTCGGGCGGGGGCCGGCGGGGAGCTGTTTTTT
>TRBJ1-4|.|.|TRBV7-9
CASSAPGSEKLFF
TGTGCCAGCAGCGCACCGGGGAGTGAAAAACTGTTTTTT
>TRBJ2-7|TRBD2|.|TRBV10-3
CAISESSGTAYEQYF
TGTGCCATCAGTGAGTCTAGCGGGACCGCCTACGAGCAGTACTTC
>TRBJ2-6|.|.|TRBV19
CASSMSRLSGANVLTF
TGTGCCAGTAGTATGAGCAGGCTCTCTGGGGCCAACGTCCTGACTTTC
>TRBJ2-3|.|.|TRBV5-1
CASSFQQASRDTQYF
TGCGCCAGCAGCTTTCAGCAGGCCTCAAGGGATACGCAGTATTTT
>TRBJ2-1|TRBD2|.|TRBV6-1
CASSAAGGLGRGEQFF
TGTGCCAGCAGTGCAGCGGGAGGACTGGGGCGGGGTGAGCAGTTCTTC
>TRBJ2-2|.|.|TRBV11-3
CASSLRYNTGELFF
TGTGCCAGCAGCTTACGCTATAACACCGGGGAGCTGTTTTTT
>TRBJ1-1|.|.|TRBV19
CASRAPDSTEAFF
TGTGCCAGTAGAGCCCCGGACAGCACGGAAGCTTTCTTT
>TRBJ2-7|.|.|TRBV27
CASSLSSPRGAYEQYF
TGTGCCAGCAGTTTATCTTCCCCCAGGGGGGCCTACGAGCAGTACTTC
>TRBJ1-3|.|.|TRBV7-3
CASSLTGTPTSGNTIYF
TGTGCCAGCAGCTTAACGGGGACTCCCACCTCTGGAAACACCATATATTTT
>TRBJ1-5|.|.|TRBV2
CASTIQGMVYGNQPQHF
TGTGCCAGCACTATACAGGGAATGGTATATGGCAATCAGCCCCAGCATTTT
>TRBJ1-4|TRBD1|.|TRBV5-1
CASSLQGSGEKLFF
TGCGCCAGCAGCTTACAGGGGTCAGGTGAAAAACTGTTTTTT
>TRBJ2-1|TRBD2|.|TRBV27
CASSLIGGRGRNEQFF
TGTGCCAGCAGTTTAATTGGCGGGAGAGGTCGGAATGAGCAGTTCTTC
>TRBJ1-1|TRBD1|.|TRBV5-4
CASSLQGGIGTEAFF
TGTGCCAGCAGCTTACAGGGGGGAATAGGCACTGAAGCTTTCTTT
>TRBJ1-1|.|.|TRBV6-5
CASTPPGGNTEAFF
TGTGCCAGCACCCCACCCGGGGGTAACACTGAAGCTTTCTTT
>TRBJ2-6|TRBD1|.|TRBV7-2
CASSQPRDSRYSGANVLTF
TGTGCCAGCAGCCAACCCCGGGACAGTCGATACTCTGGGGCCAACGTCCTGACTTTC
>TRBJ1-5|.|.|TRBV6-2/TRBV6-3
CASSRGGGSNQPQHF
TGTGCCAGCAGTAGAGGCGGCGGTAGCAATCAGCCCCAGCATTTT
>TRBJ2-7|.|few|TRBV7-2
CASSSRTTGGEQYF
TGTGCCAGCAGCTCTCGGACCACCGGGGGCGAGCAGTACTTC
>TRBJ2-4|.|.|TRBV4-2
CASSQDTGLGGNIQYF
TGTGCCAGCAGCCAAGATACGGGATTGGGTGGGAACATTCAGTACTTC
>TRBJ2-3|TRBD2|.|TRBV18
CASSPDLAGGPGYF
TGTGCCAGCTCACCCGATCTAGCGGGAGGACCCGGGTATTTT
>TRBJ2-3|.|.|TRBV25-1
CASSAQWGRTDTQYF
TGTGCCAGCAGCGCCCAGTGGGGGAGGACAGATACGCAGTATTTT
>TRBJ2-7|TRBD2|few|TRBV7-8
CASILGGRAYEQYF
TGTGCCAGCATATTGGGCGGGAGGGCCTACGAGCAGTACTTC
>TRBJ2-7|TRBD2|.|TRBV10-1
CASSPSGSYEQYF
TGCGCCAGCAGCCCTAGCGGATCCTACGAGCAGTACTTC
>TRBJ2-5|.|.|TRBV30
CAWSFSGQETQYF
TGTGCCTGGAGTTTTAGCGGCCAAGAGACCCAGTACTTC
>TRBJ1-2|TRBD1|.|TRBV5-1
CASSLTGTGDYGYTF
TGCGCCAGCAGCTTAACCGGGACAGGAGACTATGGCTACACCTTC